These 4 T cell receptor beta chains were sequenced from one sample in a study of patients and donors after allogeneic stem cell transplantation. MiXCR, applied by TCRdb to the RT-PCR reads, yields one record per CDR3 protein. The table lists 150,000 to 200,000 distinct CDR3 sequences, 24% of them singletons, with roughly 26% in the top ten. Sequenced: blood, either unsorted or a sorted T cell fraction (not recorded which). These receptors were collected from a human donor who was either an allogeneic HSCT recipient or a stem cell or donor lymphocyte infusion donor (not recorded which). It is not recorded whose cells these are; they may come from a transplant donor.

This clonotype was detected only a few times. The J gene is TRBJ1-6, the V gene TRBV4-1; no clear D gene. V lost 1 base to trimming and J lost 7 bases, with 8 bases between them. The V gene's germline CDR1 is MGHRA and CDR2 YSYEKL. The CDR3 contains 14 residues. CDR3 sequence: CASSQVGGNSPLHF. As DNA, the CDR3 is TGCGCCAGCAGCCAAGTGGGAGGAAATTCACCCCTCCACTTT.

J is TRBJ2-3 and V is TRBV12-3 or TRBV12-4; D is tentatively TRBD1 or TRBD2 (5 bases each). The CDR3 consists of 15 residues. V lost 10 bases and J 0 bases, leaving 17 bases between the germline ends. The DNA for the CDR3 is TGTGCCATGTCTCGGGTGGGGGACAGCACAGATACGCAGTATTTT. Translating it yields CAMSRVGDSTDTQYF.

This chain joins TRBV6-2 or TRBV6-3 and TRBJ1-1; 10 nucleotides agree with TRBD1. CDR3 length: 15 amino acids. V was pared by 2 bases and J by 9 bases, with 9 bases of the junction left unmatched. From germline, CDR1 is MNHEY and CDR2 SVGEGT. The CDR3 is CASSYRTGGSSQAFF. CDR3 bases: TGTGCCAGCAGTTACCGGACAGGGGGGTCTTCACAAGCTTTCTTT.

The V and J genes are TRBV7-9 and TRBJ2-1; 12 bases map to TRBD2. Germline values: CDR1 SEHNR, CDR2 FQNEAQ (reference sequence). This CDR3 has 17 residues. J lost 5 bases, V lost 2 bases, and 7 bases had no gene match. The chain's CDR3 is CASSLLGLAGLNNEQFF. In nucleotides, the CDR3 is TGTGCCAGCAGCTTACTGGGACTAGCGGGCCTCAACAATGAGCAGTTCTTC.